This is a list of T cell receptor beta chains from one sample in a study of T cells in Graves' hyperthyroidism and ophthalmopathy. MiXCR was run by TCRdb on the multiplex PCR reads, yielding one entry per CDR3 protein. The sample lists about 840,000 distinct CDR3 sequences; roughly 40% were seen once. Sequenced material: blood. The source of these receptors is a man aged 18 to 35 with Graves' hyperthyroidism. The CDR3 runs from the conserved cysteine through the conserved F or W. D genes are given only for firm matches. Expanded clones get a size class; other rows say once, few or many, or leave the size out.

j_gene | abundance | v_gene | d_gene | CDR3nt | CDR3aa
TRBJ1-1 | many | TRBV24-1 | TRBD1 | TGTGCCACCAGTGACTCGACAGGGCTTGAAGCTTTCTTT | CATSDSTGLEAFF
TRBJ2-5 | many | TRBV10-3 | . | TGTGCCATCAGTGAAACTAGCCGGGAGACCCAGTACTTC | CAISETSRETQYF
TRBJ2-7 | few | TRBV2 | . | TGTGCCAGCCGACCCCGGGACCCCTTTCTGGAGCAGTACTTC | CASRPRDPFLEQYF
TRBJ2-3 | . | TRBV5-1 | . | TGCGCCAGCAGCTTTAAAGCGCCAGATACGCAGTATTTT | CASSFKAPDTQYF
TRBJ2-7 | many | TRBV10-3 | . | TGTGCCATCAGTGTGTCCGGGTTCGAGCAGTACTTC | CAISVSGFEQYF
TRBJ1-6 | . | TRBV6-6 | TRBD1 | TGTGCCAGCAGTTCGATTGCGGGACAGTCACATAATTCACCCCTCCACTTT | CASSSIAGQSHNSPLHF
TRBJ2-7 | many | TRBV10-3 | TRBD1 | TGTGCCATCAGCGACATCGGGACAGGGACATACGAGCAGTACTTC | CAISDIGTGTYEQYF
TRBJ1-5 | many | TRBV19 | . | TGTGCCAGTGGGGGAAGTACGAGCAATCAGCCCCAGCATTTT | CASGGSTSNQPQHF
TRBJ1-4 | . | TRBV2 | . | TGTGCCAGCAGCAAACCGGGACGGGGGGAAGAAAAACTGTTTTTT | CASSKPGRGEEKLFF
TRBJ1-1 | . | TRBV7-9 | . | TGTGCCAGCCGACAAAGTTACCGTGCGAACACTGAAGCTTTCTTT | CASRQSYRANTEAFF
TRBJ1-1 | . | TRBV19 | TRBD1 | TGTGCCAGTATGAAGGACAGGGCCTTGAACACTGAAGCTTTCTTT | CASMKDRALNTEAFF